The following is a T cell receptor beta chain sequence with its context. This record comes from a study of blood T cell repertoires in COVID-19. About the study: Acute and convalescent COVID-19 samples came from the United States, Italy and Spain. In each case, the material was cDNA or gDNA derived from T cells, B-cell-depleted T cells, or PBMCs.

The germline V gene encodes CDR1 MGHRA and CDR2 YSYEKL. The V segment lost 3 bases and the J segment 0 bases; nucleotides outside the gene matches: 2. The CDR3 extends over 14 amino acids. Study processing details: The authors estimated nucleated cell counts from reference gene primer amplification. Assay: immunoSEQ multiplex PCR; the TCRdb copy retains only in-frame clones and omits some. That table gives V, J and clone size, and the DNA gave D and trimming. This table holds about 500,000 clones, about 90% found once. Donors in Cohort 3 who had recovered were those with two negative PCRs, healthcare professional clearance, or resolution of their symptoms.

The chain links TRBV4-1 to TRBJ2-7; 7 bases fit TRBD2. Sequencing was carried out using PBMCs or T cells enriched from blood (not recorded which). The origin of this receptor is a woman aged 18-35 years who had recovered from COVID-19. Written as DNA, the CDR3 is TGCGCCAGCAGCCAGGGAGGGGACTCCTACGAGCAGTACTTC. Encoded protein: CASSQGGDSYEQYF.